One sample yielded the 22 T cell receptor beta chains listed below, sequenced in a study of regulatory T cells in long-lasting Graves disease. Both iRepertoire HTBI primers and Arm-PCR of CDR3 regions were used to build the TCR beta libraries. TCRdb processed the multiplex PCR reads anew with MiXCR; each CDR3 protein has one entry. The sample yields about 660,000 distinct CDR3 sequences, approximately 29% seen once. The sample's time point: persistent/refractory GD, antithyroid drugs over 5 years with positive TRAb. The authors made the TCR library using RNA they extracted from PBMCs. The sample in question was peripheral blood mononuclear cells (PBMCs), obtained when the disease was refractory, from a patient treated with antithyroid drugs. The receptors come from a female donor with Graves disease.

The genes are TRBV3-1 and TRBJ1-4; D gene uncertain. Trimming cost V 6 bases and J 3 bases, with 11 bases left between them. CDR1 LGHDT and CDR2 YNNKEL come from the germline V gene (reference sequence). CDR3 length: 14 amino acids. The CDR3 DNA sequence: TGTGCCAGCAGTCAAACGAGGTCTAATGAAAAACTGTTTTTT. Its protein is CASSQTRSNEKLFF.

The chain couples TRBV30 to TRBJ2-7, with a weak D call TRBD2 (7 bases). Germline values: CDR1 GTSNPN, CDR2 SVGIG (reference sequence). The CDR3 contains 15 residues. The V and J ends lost 2 bases and 1 base respectively, with 15 bases between them. The CDR3 spells CAWSLGAGDSYEQYF. CDR3 DNA: TGTGCCTGGAGTCTGGGGGCGGGAGATTCCTACGAGCAGTACTTC.

The table lists this clonotype with many counts. The chain combines TRBV2 with TRBJ1-1; D is uncertain. The V gene's germline CDR1 is SNHLY and CDR2 FYNNEI. The CDR3 has 13 amino acids. With 7 bases removed from V and 1 base from J, the gap between germline ends came to 10 bases. Here the CDR3 reads CASIGRSNTEAFF. In DNA, the CDR3 is TGTGCCAGCATCGGACGTTCGAACACTGAAGCTTTCTTT.

The chain couples TRBV5-1 to TRBJ2-1, with 14 bases that match TRBD2. Germline V gives CDR1 SGHRS, CDR2 YFSETQ. The ends lost 4 bases at V and 7 bases at J; junction bases unmatched: 7. This CDR3 has 16 residues. Here the CDR3 DNA reads TGCGCCAGCAGCCCAGGGACTAGCGGGAGTTGGAATGAGCAGTTCTTC. As protein: CASSPGTSGSWNEQFF.

The J gene is TRBJ1-1, the V gene TRBV2; unclear D gene. Germline CDR1 is SNHLY and CDR2 is FYNNEI. The CDR3 contains 13 residues. Trimming took off 2 bases at V and 10 bases at J, with 14 bases between the two ends. The CDR3 reads CASSEPRFGVAFF. The CDR3, as DNA: TGTGCCAGCAGTGAACCCAGGTTCGGGGTAGCTTTCTTT.

This clonotype showed up just a few times. V and J are TRBV11-2 and TRBJ1-1; unclear D gene. The V gene lost 5 bases and the J gene lost 3 bases, with 16 bases spanning the gap. CDR1 and CDR2 (germline): SGHAT, FQNNGV. The CDR3 consists of 15 residues. CDR3 sequence (DNA): TGTGCCAGCAGCCCCCGGGCCCGTAGGGACACTGAAGCTTTCTTT. This translates into CASSPRARRDTEAFF.

This clonotype was counted a few times. The chain links TRBV11-2 to TRBJ2-7; 10 nucleotides agree with TRBD1. CDR3 length: 14 residues. The trim removed 5 bases at V and 4 bases at J, leaving 5 bases unmatched. The V gene's germline CDR1 is SGHAT and CDR2 FQNNGV. The CDR3 DNA is TGTGCCAGCAGCCACGACAGGGGGCAATACGAGCAGTACTTC. Encoded protein: CASSHDRGQYEQYF.

This clonotype was recorded at least ten times. The rearrangement links TRBV2 to TRBJ2-7; perhaps TRBD1 as D (6 bases). This CDR3 has 13 residues. V shed 5 bases and J shed 3 bases, with 11 bases lying between them. The germline gives CDR1 SNHLY, CDR2 FYNNEI. DNA for the CDR3: TGTGCCAGCAGTAAGGACAGCTACTACGAGCAGTACTTC. Amino acid sequence: CASSKDSYYEQYF.

This clonotype has only one observation. This chain links TRBV3-1 with TRBJ2-3; no firm D call. Trimming stripped 1 base from V and 0 bases from J, with 8 bases between. CDR1 is LGHDT and CDR2 is YNNKEL in the germline V gene (reference sequence). This CDR3 is 15 amino acids long. DNA of the CDR3: TGTGCCAGCAGCCAAGGGACCGTCAGCACAGATACGCAGTATTTT. Translation: CASSQGTVSTDTQYF.

This clonotype was seen ten or more times. This chain uses TRBV12-3 or TRBV12-4 with TRBJ2-2; TRBD1 might be the D (6 bases). The CDR3 spans 15 residues. V dropped 4 bases and J dropped 1 base, with 10 bases sitting between them. The CDR3 region has the DNA TGTGCCAGCAGTTCCCGGGACAAGAACACCGGGGAGCTGTTTTTT. Translation: CASSSRDKNTGELFF.

This clonotype was counted a few times. This chain connects TRBV6-1 to TRBJ1-2, with 8 bases identical to TRBD1. Germline V gives CDR1 MNHNS, CDR2 SASEGT. V lost 6 bases to trimming and J lost 8 bases; unmatched junction nucleotides: 8. The CDR3 runs 13 residues. The CDR3 DNA reads as TGTGCCAGCAGCGGACAGGGATCGGGCGGCTACACCTTC. Residues: CASSGQGSGGYTF.

A few counts support this clonotype. V usage is TRBV20-1 and J usage is TRBJ1-1; 8 nucleotides agree with TRBD1. V lost 6 bases and J lost 0; bases outside the gene matches: 6. The CDR3 covers 14 residues. Looked up from germline, CDR1 is DFQATT and CDR2 is SNEGSKA (reference sequence). CDR3 residues: CSARTGFVNTEAFF. Written as DNA, the CDR3 is TGCAGTGCCCGGACAGGGTTTGTGAACACTGAAGCTTTCTTT.

DNA of the CDR3: TGTGCCACCAGTGAGGGGACAGGGGGCGAGCAGTACTTC. Its translation is CATSEGTGGEQYF. This chain connects TRBV24-1 to TRBJ2-7; the match to TRBD1 covers 11 bases. From germline, CDR1 is KGHDR and CDR2 SFDVKD. The CDR3 extends over 13 amino acids. With V trimmed by 4 bases and J by 6 bases, 1 base remained unmatched.

This clonotype appeared a few times. CDR3 nucleotides: TGTGCCAGCAGTTTGTTCACTTCTAACTATGGCTACACCTTC. This gives the protein CASSLFTSNYGYTF. J is TRBJ1-2 and V is TRBV28; D gene ambiguous. CDR1 is MDHEN, CDR2 SYDVKM, per germline. Trimming cost V 3 bases and J 0 bases, with 8 bases left between them. The CDR3 extends over 14 amino acids.

This clonotype was seen a handful of times. The chain is built from TRBV19 and TRBJ2-5, with 7 bases matching TRBD2. The germline V gene has CDR1 LNHDA and CDR2 SQIVND (reference sequence). V lost 3 bases, J lost 4 bases, and 20 bases stayed unmatched. CDR3 length: 19 amino acids. The DNA for the CDR3 is TGTGCCAGTAGTATCCAACCCTCGACTAGCAGAGGGGATGGAGAGACCCAGTACTTC. Translating it yields CASSIQPSTSRGDGETQYF.

This clonotype was observed at least ten times. The chain links TRBV2 to TRBJ2-7, with 8 bases aligning to TRBD1. V gave up 10 bases and J gave up 6 bases; unmatched junction bases: 8. CDR1 is SNHLY, CDR2 FYNNEI, per germline. This CDR3 contains 12 residues. The CDR3: CAIQGQVSEQYF. The CDR3 coding sequence is TGTGCCATCCAGGGACAGGTGTCCGAGCAGTACTTC.

The genes are TRBV29-1 and TRBJ2-7; a weak D match, TRBD1 (5 bases). Germline CDR1 SQVTM, CDR2 ANQGSEA. The germline V and J ends were trimmed by 5 bases and 5 bases, with 16 bases remaining between them. The CDR3 spans 13 residues. The CDR3 here is CSVHVRGLNEQYF. The CDR3 DNA reads TGCAGCGTTCATGTTAGGGGTTTGAACGAGCAGTACTTC.

The chain uses TRBV5-5 and TRBJ1-5; no clear D. Germline lookup yields CDR1 SGHKS and CDR2 YYEKEE (reference sequence). The CDR3 is 13 amino acids. The V and J ends lost 5 bases and 5 bases respectively, with 11 bases between them. In nucleotides, the CDR3 is TGTGCCAGCAGTTGGGCTTGGGATCAGCCCCAGCATTTT. Residues: CASSWAWDQPQHF.

This CDR3 is CASSPNRGGGRDTQYF. DNA of the CDR3: TGTGCCAGTTCCCCCAACCGAGGCGGCGGGAGGGATACGCAGTATTTT. The rearrangement links TRBV19 to TRBJ2-3, with 8 bases matching TRBD2. The CDR3 consists of 16 residues. V lost 8 bases and J lost 6; bases outside the gene matches: 16. The germline CDR1 and CDR2 sequences are LNHDA and SQIVND (reference sequence).

The V and J genes are TRBV28 and TRBJ1-3; 7 bases align to TRBD1. V lost 6 bases to trimming and J lost 4 bases; unmatched junction nucleotides: 9. CDR1 and CDR2 from the germline V gene are MDHEN and SYDVKM. This CDR3 is built from 15 residues. As DNA, the CDR3 is TGTGCCAGCAGACTAAGCAGGGGGGTCGGAAACACCATATATTTT. It specifies CASRLSRGVGNTIYF.

In its sample, this clonotype was seen many times. The CDR3 reads CASGWGGQETQYF. The DNA for the CDR3 is TGTGCCAGCGGCTGGGGAGGACAAGAGACCCAGTACTTC. The genes are TRBV2 and TRBJ2-5; D is possibly TRBD2 (6 bases). V was pared by 8 bases and J by 2 bases, with 12 bases between. Germline CDR1 is SNHLY and CDR2 is FYNNEI. This CDR3 has 13 residues.

This clonotype was found a few times. The rearrangement joins TRBV6-5 to TRBJ1-2, with D perhaps matching TRBD1 (5 bases). The CDR3 is 14 amino acids. Trimming pared 2 bases from V and 5 bases from J, leaving 12 bases between. CDR1 is MNHEY and CDR2 is SVGAGI in the germline V gene. CDR3 in DNA: TGTGCCAGCAGTTACGAGGGGACTAGATATGGCTACACCTTC. Translated, it gives CASSYEGTRYGYTF.